Following are 23 T cell receptor beta chains from one sample sequenced in a study of cytomegalovirus exposure and HLA in healthy donors. Primers for the PCR totalled 60 Vbeta and 13 Jbeta. Generated by immunoSEQ multiplex PCR, the TCRdb table keeps only in-frame clones and is missing some. This sample carries 150,000 to 200,000 clones, 80% of them seen once, and the ten largest clones take about 9.1%. The sample taken for sequencing was PBMCs. These receptors were collected from a man younger than 35 in good health and CMV-seropositive.

The chain recombines TRBV18 with TRBJ2-5; TRBD1 matches 9 bases. Looked up from germline, CDR1 is KGHSH and CDR2 is LQKENI. After removal of 5 bases from V and 0 bases from J, the junction contained 10 bases not matched to a gene. CDR3 length equals 17 residues. The CDR3 sequence is CASSISDRGSHQETQYF. CDR3 DNA sequence: TGTGCCAGCTCAATCTCCGACAGGGGGTCACACCAAGAGACCCAGTACTTC.

This sequence joins TRBV13 and TRBJ2-1; D possibly corresponds to TRBD1 (6 bases). Between the trimmed V and J ends, which lost 1 base and 9 bases, there was a span of 19 bases. Germline V gene sequence: CDR1 PRHDT, CDR2 FYEKMQ (reference sequence). The CDR3 has 16 amino acids. CDR3 in DNA: TGTGCCAGCAGCTTAGTGAATCAGGGGAGAGCTTGTGAGCAGTTCTTC. This encodes CASSLVNQGRACEQFF.

CDR3 residues: CASSERSLDTQYF. The CDR3 region has the DNA TGTGCCAGTAGTGAGAGAAGTCTGGATACGCAGTATTTT. The rearrangement uses TRBV19 and TRBJ2-3; D unresolved. The V gene lost 5 bases and the J gene lost 6 bases, with 12 bases spanning the gap. The CDR3 is 13 amino acids. From germline, CDR1 is LNHDA and CDR2 SQIVND (reference sequence).

The chain carries TRBV14 and TRBJ1-2; the D is unclear. Germline lookup yields CDR1 SGHDN and CDR2 FVKESK. The CDR3 covers 11 residues. The V and J ends lost 0 bases and 8 bases respectively, with 4 bases between them. This CDR3 reads CASSQESGYTF. CDR3 DNA sequence: TGTGCCAGCAGCCAAGAATCAGGCTACACCTTC. Full variable domain (remainder filled in from reference TRBV14 and TRBJ1-2): EAGVTQFPSHSVIEKGQTVTLRCDPISGHDNLYWYRRVMGKEIKFLLHFVKESKQDESGMPNNRFLAERTGGTYSTLKVQPAELEDSGVYFCASSQESGYTFGSGTRLTVV.

This clone was counted only a few times. This chain connects TRBV27 to TRBJ2-1; 8 nucleotides align to TRBD1. Germline V lookup: CDR1 MNHEY, CDR2 SMNVEV (reference sequence). The CDR3 runs to 14 residues. After removal of 3 bases from V and 6 bases from J, the junction contained 4 bases not matched to a gene. The CDR3 reads CASSFGQGPNEQFF. CDR3 sequence (DNA): TGTGCCAGCAGTTTTGGACAGGGCCCCAATGAGCAGTTCTTC.

V is TRBV19 and J is TRBJ2-2; D is perhaps TRBD1 (6 bases). Germline V gives CDR1 LNHDA, CDR2 SQIVND (reference sequence). This CDR3 contains 18 residues. V was pared by 3 bases and J by 2 bases, with 19 bases between. The CDR3 DNA reads as TGTGCCAGTAGTATCGGTCTAGTGGGGGCCGGAAACACCGGGGAGCTGTTTTTT. It encodes CASSIGLVGAGNTGELFF.

The CDR3 DNA sequence: TGCGCCAGCACTCAGGGGGACACCTACAATGAGCAGTTCTTC. It is translated as CASTQGDTYNEQFF. This chain uses TRBV5-1 with TRBJ2-1; 7 bases line up with TRBD1. There are 14 residues in the CDR3. V lost 6 bases to trimming and J lost 2 bases; unmatched junction nucleotides: 5. Germline V gene sequence: CDR1 SGHRS, CDR2 YFSETQ.

Of note for this clone: The sample contains more than one DNA sequence encoding this CDR3. The gene calls are TRBV6-1 and TRBJ2-7, with TRBD1 matching over 7 bases. Germline CDR1 is MNHNS and CDR2 is SASEGT. The CDR3 runs 14 residues. The J segment lost 6 bases and the V segment lost 3 bases, leaving 8 bases of the junction unmatched. The CDR3 loop is CASSDRTGPLEQYF. For the CDR3, the DNA is TGTGCCAGCAGTGACCGGACAGGCCCCCTCGAGCAGTACTTC.

The V call is TRBV6-5, the J call TRBJ2-7; 8 bases map to TRBD1. The CDR3 is 15 residues long. V lost 0 bases and J lost 3; bases outside the gene matches: 4. The germline CDR1 and CDR2 sequences are MNHEY and SVGAGI. CDR3 in amino acids: CASSYSTGGIYEQYF. The CDR3 coding sequence is TGTGCCAGCAGTTACTCTACAGGGGGAATCTACGAGCAGTACTTC.

The rearrangement links TRBV4-1 to TRBJ1-5; D remains unclear. CDR3 length equals 13 residues. Trimming pared 6 bases from V and 7 bases from J, leaving 13 bases between. Germline CDR1 reads MGHRA; CDR2 reads YSYEKL. The CDR3 DNA is TGCGCCAGCAGTCTGAATAACGGGCAGCCCCAGCATTTT. This gives the protein CASSLNNGQPQHF.

The genes are TRBV29-1 and TRBJ2-7; perhaps TRBD1 as D (5 bases). The germline gives CDR1 SQVTM, CDR2 ANQGSEA. The CDR3 covers 14 residues. V was cut by 4 bases and J by 1 base, with 14 bases left in between. The CDR3 region is CSVGEGAGSYEQYF. In DNA, the CDR3 is TGCAGCGTTGGAGAAGGGGCAGGGTCCTACGAGCAGTACTTC.

The chain couples TRBV6-1 to TRBJ2-7, with D hard to call. CDR1 and CDR2 (germline): MNHNS, SASEGT. CDR3 size: 14 residues. The V gene lost 2 bases and the J gene lost 0 bases, with 8 bases spanning the gap. The CDR3 sequence: CASSEFPSSYEQYF. The CDR3 DNA reads as TGTGCCAGCAGTGAATTTCCCAGCTCCTACGAGCAGTACTTC.

The chain's CDR3 is CASALGAYNEQFF. The CDR3 DNA follows: TGTGCCAGCGCCCTAGGGGCCTACAATGAGCAGTTCTTC. The gene calls are TRBV27 and TRBJ2-1; D is possibly TRBD1 (5 bases). V lost 8 bases, J lost 2 bases, and 10 bases lay in between. The CDR3 sequence is 13 residues long. Germline V gene lookup returns CDR1 MNHEY and CDR2 SMNVEV (reference sequence).

Remarks on this clone: The DNA is omitted, as the CDR3 cannot be located on it reliably, and the CDR3 follows TCRdb's listing. Here the CDR3 reads CASSLFFGGKNGYTF. The chain employs TRBV5-1 and TRBJ1-2. The CDR3 has 15 residues if both end residues are counted. CDR1 and CDR2 (germline): SGHRS, YFSETQ.

V is TRBV4-1 and J is TRBJ1-2; 8 positions agree with TRBD1. The ends lost 4 bases at V and 5 bases at J; junction bases unmatched: 6. CDR3 length equals 14 residues. In germline, CDR1 is MGHRA, CDR2 YSYEKL. CDR3 nucleotides: TGCGCCAGCAGCCCCGAGAGGACAGGGTATGGCTACACCTTC. This sequence encodes CASSPERTGYGYTF.

The chain has TRBV9 and TRBJ1-2; TRBD1 matches 7 bases. Germline trimming cut 3 bases from V and 2 bases from J; bases unmatched to any gene: 1. There are 13 residues in the CDR3. Germline V gives CDR1 SGDLS, CDR2 YYNGEE. Here the CDR3 reads CASSETGNYGYTF. Here the CDR3 DNA reads TGTGCCAGCAGCGAGACAGGGAACTATGGCTACACCTTC.

The V and J genes are TRBV5-1 and TRBJ1-1, with a weak D call TRBD1 (5 bases). Germline values: CDR1 SGHRS, CDR2 YFSETQ. The length of the CDR3 is 14 residues. V was clipped by 5 bases and J by 2 bases, with 13 bases between them. CDR3 sequence reads: CASRAEQVNTEAFF. The CDR3 DNA sequence: TGCGCCAGCAGGGCTGAACAGGTTAACACTGAAGCTTTCTTT.

J is TRBJ1-1 and V is TRBV29-1, with 7 bases lining up with TRBD1. The V and J ends lost 4 bases and 7 bases, in that order; junction bases with no gene match: 3. CDR3 length equals 11 residues. The germline V gene has CDR1 SQVTM and CDR2 ANQGSEA. CDR3 bases: TGCAGCGTTGTAGGGACAGTTGAAGCTTTCTTT. As protein: CSVVGTVEAFF.

In this sample, this clone turned up a few times. V usage is TRBV2 and J usage is TRBJ1-5; D is unclear. This CDR3 is built from 14 residues. Germline V CDR1 and CDR2: SNHLY, FYNNEI. V lost 7 bases to trimming and J lost 4 bases, with 14 bases between them. In DNA, the CDR3 is TGTGCCAGCAAGGTTTCAGAGGGAAATCAGCCCCAGCATTTT. Its protein product is CASKVSEGNQPQHF.

The sample holds a few counts of this clone. This chain uses TRBV2 with TRBJ1-5; D gene ambiguous. Trimming pared 1 base from V and 5 bases from J, leaving 9 bases between. CDR3 length: 14 residues. The V gene's germline CDR1 is SNHLY and CDR2 FYNNEI. CDR3 amino acids: CASSEGAGYQPQHF. CDR3 sequence (DNA): TGTGCCAGCAGTGAAGGGGCGGGGTATCAGCCCCAGCATTTT. Complete variable domain (other parts from reference TRBV2 and TRBJ1-5): EPEVTQTPSHQVTQMGQEVILRCVPISNHLYFYWYRQILGQKVEFLVSFYNNEISEKSEIFDDQFSVERPDGSNFTLKIRSTKLEDSAMYFCASSEGAGYQPQHFGDGTRLSIL.

The V call is TRBV4-1, the J call TRBJ1-2, with no clear D. V lost 0 bases, J lost 4 bases, and 18 bases lay in between. This CDR3 is 17 amino acids long. CDR1 and CDR2 (germline): MGHRA, YSYEKL. CDR3 sequence (DNA): TGCGCCAGCAGCCAAGATACCTCCGCCGGGTCTATCTATGGCTACACCTTC. Its translation is CASSQDTSAGSIYGYTF.

This clone was picked up a small number of times. The chain couples TRBV6-1 to TRBJ2-7; possibly TRBD1 for D (5 bases). Trimming took 7 bases from V and 3 from J, leaving 19 bases between them. Germline V gene sequence: CDR1 MNHNS, CDR2 SASEGT. The CDR3 contains 15 residues. CDR3 nucleotides: TGTGCCAGCAAGGACCTGTGGGGCTCTTTCTACGAGCAGTACTTC. Translated: CASKDLWGSFYEQYF.

This clone came up once. At one boundary the junction diverges from the germline segment, which might be a read error. The chain links TRBV7-8 to TRBJ1-5, with D unclear. Per germline, CDR1 SGHVS and CDR2 FQNEAQ. The CDR3 totals 15 residues. In DNA form, the CDR3 reads TGTGCCAGCAGCTTGTATTCTGGGAGCAGTCAGCCCCAGCATTTT. It specifies CASSLYSGSSQPQHF.